Included here is one T cell receptor beta chain sequence, with context. These data belong to a study of T cell responses to AZD1222 COVID-19 vaccine. Study as a whole: Second-dose timings of about 4 or about 12 weeks were pooled.

The CDR3 extends over 18 amino acids. Germline loops: CDR1 LGHNT, CDR2 FRNRAP. Trimming left V 0 bases short and J 3 bases short, with 18 bases between. The data were produced by immunoSEQ multiplex PCR, yet TCRdb's version contains in-frame clones alone and is incomplete. The repertoire holds approximately 190,000 clones, with around 90% as singletons. This TCR was recovered from an adult in good health. The rearrangement uses TRBV12-5 and TRBJ2-1; the D call may be TRBD1 or TRBD2 (5 bases each). The source was peripheral blood, collected on day 0 of AZD1222 vaccination. CDR3 sequence (DNA): TGTGCTAGTGGTTTGGTACTAACGCAGCGGACACACTACAATGAGCAGTTCTTC. Translating gives CASGLVLTQRTHYNEQFF.